This paragraph reports one T cell receptor (beta chain). Profiling relied on immunoSEQ multiplex PCR, and the TCRdb table lists in-frame clones only, not all of them. This repertoire shows some 250,000 clones, roughly 79% found once; its top ten account for 7.5% to 8%. The Seattle patients joined while their infection was active and were tracked longitudinally afterward. This specimen belongs to a study of blood T cell repertoires in COVID-19. Background on the study: Researchers got acute and convalescent COVID-19 samples from the United States, Italy and Spain. T cells, B-cell-depleted T cells, or PBMCs provided the cDNA or gDNA that served as material.

The germline V gene has CDR1 MNHEY and CDR2 SVGEGT. The CDR3 is 15 residues long. V lost 4 bases and J lost 2; bases outside the gene matches: 2. The genes are TRBV6-2 or TRBV6-3 and TRBJ2-1; 10 bases map to TRBD1. Sequencing was performed on peripheral blood. The TCR sequence derives from a woman aged 80 or over with COVID-19, enrolled during active disease. CDR3 sequence: CASSSDRGAYNEQFF. CDR3 bases: TGTGCCAGCAGTTCGGACAGGGGGGCCTACAATGAGCAGTTCTTC.